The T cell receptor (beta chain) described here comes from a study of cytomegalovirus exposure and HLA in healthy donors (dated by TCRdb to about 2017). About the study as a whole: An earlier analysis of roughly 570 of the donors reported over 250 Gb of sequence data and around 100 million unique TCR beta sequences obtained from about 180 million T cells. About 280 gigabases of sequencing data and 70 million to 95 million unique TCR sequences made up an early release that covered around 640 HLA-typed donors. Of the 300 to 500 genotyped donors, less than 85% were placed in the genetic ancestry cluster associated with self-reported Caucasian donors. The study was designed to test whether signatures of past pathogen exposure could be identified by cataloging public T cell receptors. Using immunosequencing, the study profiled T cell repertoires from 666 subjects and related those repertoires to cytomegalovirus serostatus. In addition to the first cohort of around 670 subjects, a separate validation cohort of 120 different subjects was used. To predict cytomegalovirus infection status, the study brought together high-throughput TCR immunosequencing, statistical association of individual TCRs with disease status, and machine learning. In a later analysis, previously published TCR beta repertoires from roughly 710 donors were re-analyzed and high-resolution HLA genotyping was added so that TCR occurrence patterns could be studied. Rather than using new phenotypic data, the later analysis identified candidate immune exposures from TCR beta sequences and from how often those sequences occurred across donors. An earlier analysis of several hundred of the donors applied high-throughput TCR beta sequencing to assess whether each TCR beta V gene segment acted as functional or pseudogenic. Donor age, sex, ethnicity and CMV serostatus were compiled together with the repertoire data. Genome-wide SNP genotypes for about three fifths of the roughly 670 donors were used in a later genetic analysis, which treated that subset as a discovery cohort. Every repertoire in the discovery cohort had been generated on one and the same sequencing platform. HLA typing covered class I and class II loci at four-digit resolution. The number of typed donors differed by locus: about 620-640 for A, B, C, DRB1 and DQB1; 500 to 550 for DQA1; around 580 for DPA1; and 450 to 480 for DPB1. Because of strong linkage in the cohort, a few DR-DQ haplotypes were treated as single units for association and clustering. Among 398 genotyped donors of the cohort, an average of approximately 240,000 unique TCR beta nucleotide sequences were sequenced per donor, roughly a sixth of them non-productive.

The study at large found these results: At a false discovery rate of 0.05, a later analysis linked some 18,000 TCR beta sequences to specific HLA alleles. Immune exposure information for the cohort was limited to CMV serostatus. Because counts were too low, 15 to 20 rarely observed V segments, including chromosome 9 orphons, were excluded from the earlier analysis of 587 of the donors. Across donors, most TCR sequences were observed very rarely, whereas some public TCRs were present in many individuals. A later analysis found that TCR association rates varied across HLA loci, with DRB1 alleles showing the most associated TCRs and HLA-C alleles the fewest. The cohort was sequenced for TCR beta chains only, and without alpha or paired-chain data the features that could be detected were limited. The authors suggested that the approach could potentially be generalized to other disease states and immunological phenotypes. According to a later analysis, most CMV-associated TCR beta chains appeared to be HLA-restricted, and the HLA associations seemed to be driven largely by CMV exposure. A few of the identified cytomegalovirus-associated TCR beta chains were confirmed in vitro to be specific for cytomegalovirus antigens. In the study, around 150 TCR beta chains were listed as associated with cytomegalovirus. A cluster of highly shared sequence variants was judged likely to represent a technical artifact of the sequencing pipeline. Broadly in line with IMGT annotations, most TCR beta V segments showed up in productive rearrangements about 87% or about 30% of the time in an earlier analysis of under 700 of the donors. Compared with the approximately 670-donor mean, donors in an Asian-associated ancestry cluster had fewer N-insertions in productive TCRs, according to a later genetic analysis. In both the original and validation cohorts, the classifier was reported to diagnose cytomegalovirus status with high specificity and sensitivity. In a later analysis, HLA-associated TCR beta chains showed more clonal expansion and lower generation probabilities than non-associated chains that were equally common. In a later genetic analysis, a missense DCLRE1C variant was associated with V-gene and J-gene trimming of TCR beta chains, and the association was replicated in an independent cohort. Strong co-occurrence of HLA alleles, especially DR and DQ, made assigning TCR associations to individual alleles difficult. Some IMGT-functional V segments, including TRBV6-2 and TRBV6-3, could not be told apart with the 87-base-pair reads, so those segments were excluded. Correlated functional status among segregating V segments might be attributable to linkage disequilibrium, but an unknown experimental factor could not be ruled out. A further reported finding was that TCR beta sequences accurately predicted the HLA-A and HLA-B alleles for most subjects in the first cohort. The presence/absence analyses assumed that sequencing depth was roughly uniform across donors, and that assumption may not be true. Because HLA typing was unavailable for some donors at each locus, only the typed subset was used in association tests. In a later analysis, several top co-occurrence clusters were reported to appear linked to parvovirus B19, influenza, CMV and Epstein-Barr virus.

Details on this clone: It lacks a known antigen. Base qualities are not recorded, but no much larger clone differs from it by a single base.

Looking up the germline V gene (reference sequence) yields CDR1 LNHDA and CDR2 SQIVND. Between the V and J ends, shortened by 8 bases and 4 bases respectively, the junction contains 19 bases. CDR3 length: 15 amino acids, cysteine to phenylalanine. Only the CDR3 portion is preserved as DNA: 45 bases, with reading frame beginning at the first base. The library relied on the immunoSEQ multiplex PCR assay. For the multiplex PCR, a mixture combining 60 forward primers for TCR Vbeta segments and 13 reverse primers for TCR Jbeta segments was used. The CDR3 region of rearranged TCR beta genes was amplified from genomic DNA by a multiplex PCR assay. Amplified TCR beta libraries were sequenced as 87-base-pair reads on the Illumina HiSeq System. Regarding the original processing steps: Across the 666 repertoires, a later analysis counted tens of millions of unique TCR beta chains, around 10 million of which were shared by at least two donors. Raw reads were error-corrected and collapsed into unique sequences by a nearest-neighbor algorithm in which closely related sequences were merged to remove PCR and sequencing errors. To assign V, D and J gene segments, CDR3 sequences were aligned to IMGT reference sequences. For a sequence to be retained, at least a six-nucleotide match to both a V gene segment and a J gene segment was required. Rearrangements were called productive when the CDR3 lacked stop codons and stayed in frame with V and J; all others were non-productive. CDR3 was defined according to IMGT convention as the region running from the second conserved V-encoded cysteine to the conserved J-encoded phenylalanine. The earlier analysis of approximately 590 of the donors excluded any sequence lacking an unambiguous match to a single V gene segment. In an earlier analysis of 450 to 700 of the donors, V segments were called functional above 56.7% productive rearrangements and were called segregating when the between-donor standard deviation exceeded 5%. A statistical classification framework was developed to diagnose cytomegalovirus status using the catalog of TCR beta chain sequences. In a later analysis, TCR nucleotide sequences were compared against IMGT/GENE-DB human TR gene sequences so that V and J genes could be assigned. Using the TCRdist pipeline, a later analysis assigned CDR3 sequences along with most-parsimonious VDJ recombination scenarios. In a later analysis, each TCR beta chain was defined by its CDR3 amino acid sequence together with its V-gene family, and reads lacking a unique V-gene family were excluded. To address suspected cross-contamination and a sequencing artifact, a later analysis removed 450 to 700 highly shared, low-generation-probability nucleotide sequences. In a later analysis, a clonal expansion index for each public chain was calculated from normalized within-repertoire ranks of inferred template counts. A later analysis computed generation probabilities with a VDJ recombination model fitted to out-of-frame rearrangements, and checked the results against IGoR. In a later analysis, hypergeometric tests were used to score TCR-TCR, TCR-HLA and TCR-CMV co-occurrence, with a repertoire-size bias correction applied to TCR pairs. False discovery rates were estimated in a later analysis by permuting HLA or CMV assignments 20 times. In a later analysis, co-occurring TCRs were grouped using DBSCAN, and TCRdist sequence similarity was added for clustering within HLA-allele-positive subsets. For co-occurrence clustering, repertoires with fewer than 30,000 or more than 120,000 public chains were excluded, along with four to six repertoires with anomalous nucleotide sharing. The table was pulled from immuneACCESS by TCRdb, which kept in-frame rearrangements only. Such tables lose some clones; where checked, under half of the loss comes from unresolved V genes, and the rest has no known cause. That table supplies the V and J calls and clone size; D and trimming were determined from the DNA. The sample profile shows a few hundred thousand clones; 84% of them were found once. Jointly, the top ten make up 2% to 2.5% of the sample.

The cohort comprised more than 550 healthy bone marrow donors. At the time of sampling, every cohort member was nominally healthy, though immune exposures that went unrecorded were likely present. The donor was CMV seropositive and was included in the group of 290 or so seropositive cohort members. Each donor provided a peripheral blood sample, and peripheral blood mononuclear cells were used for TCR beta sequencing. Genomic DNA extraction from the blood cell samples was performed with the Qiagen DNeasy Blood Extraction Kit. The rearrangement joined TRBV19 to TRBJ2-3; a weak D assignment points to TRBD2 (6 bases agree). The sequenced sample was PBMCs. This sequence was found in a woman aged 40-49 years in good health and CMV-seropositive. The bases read TGTGCCAGTGCTTCTCCGCGGGAAATGGCAGATACGCAGTATTTT. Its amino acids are CASASPREMADTQYF.